The 20 T cell receptor beta chains in this list originate from one sample, sequenced in a study of shared clonotypes between healthy human individuals. Assay used: immunoSEQ multiplex PCR; TCRdb lists only in-frame clones, some missing. The sample records about 2 million clones, over 85% being singletons. Naivety among CD8 cells was defined by CD45RO negativity and positive CCR7 selection, thereby excluding terminally differentiated effector memory CD45RA+ cells. Sample: naive CD8+ T cells sorted from blood. The receptors originated from a man aged 18-30 years in good health.

The chain recombines TRBV28 with TRBJ2-5; the match to TRBD1 covers 11 bases. CDR3 length: 13 amino acids. The germline gives CDR1 MDHEN, CDR2 SYDVKM. Unmatched junction bases numbered 0, after V lost 4 bases and J lost 5 bases. The CDR3 coding sequence is TGTGCCAGCAGTTGGGACAGGGGGGAGACCCAGTACTTC. It is translated as CASSWDRGETQYF.

The V and J genes are TRBV9 and TRBJ2-3, with a tentative D call TRBD1 (8 bases). Per germline, CDR1 SGDLS and CDR2 YYNGEE. This CDR3 is 16 amino acids long. Trimming left V 4 bases short and J 0 bases short, with 15 bases between. In nucleotides, the CDR3 is TGTGCCAGCAGCCAACAGGGGGGGCAAAGCACAGATACGCAGTATTTT. This encodes CASSQQGGQSTDTQYF.

The rearrangement links TRBV28 to TRBJ1-4; possibly TRBD1 for D (5 bases). CDR1 MDHEN and CDR2 SYDVKM come from the germline V gene. V was cut by 2 bases and J by 7 bases, with 11 bases left in between. This CDR3 is 14 amino acids long. CDR3: CASSLDGASEKLFF. The CDR3 DNA reads as TGTGCCAGCAGTTTAGATGGGGCGAGTGAAAAACTGTTTTTT.

V gene TRBV9 combines with J gene TRBJ2-1, with D hard to call. Trimming left V 4 bases short and J 7 bases short, with 18 bases between. Germline values: CDR1 SGDLS, CDR2 YYNGEE. This CDR3 region has 15 residues. This chain's CDR3 is CASSFGGSPANEQFF. The CDR3 DNA reads TGTGCCAGCAGCTTCGGTGGGTCCCCGGCGAATGAGCAGTTCTTC.

The rearrangement links TRBV14 to TRBJ2-7; 8 positions match TRBD2. This CDR3 region has 15 residues. Germline V gives CDR1 SGHDN, CDR2 FVKESK. V lost 3 bases, J lost 6 bases, and 10 bases stayed unmatched. Here the CDR3 reads CASSQTLAGSGEQYF. The CDR3 nucleotides read TGTGCCAGCAGCCAGACCTTAGCGGGATCTGGCGAGCAGTACTTC.

The chain has TRBV9 and TRBJ1-3; D possibly corresponds to TRBD1 (6 bases). V shed 0 bases and J shed 6 bases, with 7 bases lying between them. The germline gives CDR1 SGDLS, CDR2 YYNGEE. The CDR3 contains 13 residues. CDR3 nucleotide sequence: TGTGCCAGCAGCGTAGACAGGGAAAACACCATATATTTT. It specifies CASSVDRENTIYF. Using reference TRBV9 and TRBJ1-3 for the parts outside the CDR3, the full variable domain is DSGVTQTPKHLITATGQRVTLRCSPRSGDLSVYWYQQSLDQGLQFLIQYYNGEERAKGNILERFSAQQFPDLHSELNLSSLELGDSALYFCASSVDRENTIYFGEGSWLTVV.

This chain joins TRBV5-8 and TRBJ2-7; TRBD2 agrees at 8 bases. This CDR3 comprises 16 residues. Germline assignment: CDR1 SGHTS and CDR2 YDEGEE. Trimming removed 2 bases from V and 3 bases from J; junction bases left unmatched: 10. CDR3 residues: CASSFSAGLVFYEQYF. The CDR3 DNA reads TGTGCCAGCAGCTTCAGTGCGGGACTAGTGTTCTACGAGCAGTACTTC.

The chain uses TRBV4-2 and TRBJ2-7; D is uncertain. The CDR3 is made up of 14 amino acids. The germline V gene has CDR1 LGHNA and CDR2 YNFKEQ. Trimming cost V 0 bases and J 3 bases, with 9 bases left between them. The CDR3 protein is CASSQDRAGYEQYF. The CDR3 DNA follows: TGTGCCAGCAGCCAAGATAGGGCAGGCTACGAGCAGTACTTC.

The V gene is TRBV11-2, the J gene TRBJ1-1; D not resolved. This CDR3 comprises 13 residues. The V and J ends lost 3 bases and 4 bases respectively, with 9 bases between them. The germline V gene encodes CDR1 SGHAT and CDR2 FQNNGV. The CDR3 is CASSFRVVTEAFF. Here the CDR3 DNA reads TGTGCCAGCAGCTTCCGGGTCGTCACTGAAGCTTTCTTT.

Remarks on this clone: Other DNA sequences in this sample translate to the same CDR3. CDR3 residues: CASSVGQENSPLHF. The CDR3 bases are TGTGCCAGCAGCGTAGGGCAGGAGAATTCACCCCTCCACTTT. J is TRBJ1-6 and V is TRBV9; D not certain. Germline CDR1 is SGDLS and CDR2 is YYNGEE. The germline V and J ends were trimmed by 0 bases and 7 bases, with 8 bases remaining between them. This CDR3 spans 14 amino acids.

A word on this clone: The sample carries other DNA sequences with the same CDR3. The gene calls are TRBV11-2 and TRBJ2-1; unclear D gene. Looked up from germline, CDR1 is SGHAT and CDR2 is FQNNGV. The V gene lost 1 base and the J gene lost 10 bases, with 5 bases spanning the gap. The CDR3 is made up of 11 amino acids. DNA for the CDR3: TGTGCCAGCAGCTTAGGCGGAGAGCAGTTCTTC. It codes for CASSLGGEQFF.

J is TRBJ2-7 and V is TRBV7-9; 8 bases map to TRBD1. The germline gives CDR1 SEHNR, CDR2 FQNEAQ (reference sequence). Trimming cost V 5 bases and J 8 bases; bases outside gene matches: 17. The CDR3 spans 16 residues. The CDR3 loop is CASSQRSPGQADKQYF. CDR3 in DNA: TGTGCCAGCAGCCAGCGGAGTCCGGGACAGGCGGACAAGCAGTACTTC.

This chain uses TRBV19 with TRBJ1-2; 7 nucleotides match TRBD1. The V gene's germline CDR1 is LNHDA and CDR2 SQIVND (reference sequence). J lost 4 bases, V lost 7 bases, and 3 bases had no gene match. The CDR3 is 12 amino acids. CDR3 bases: TGTGCCAGTACAGGGGACAGCTATGGCTACACCTTC. Translating it yields CASTGDSYGYTF. The full variable domain, its missing parts supplied by reference TRBV19 and TRBJ1-2, is DGGITQSPKYLFRKEGQNVTLSCEQNLNHDAMYWYRQDPGQGLRLIYYSQIVNDFQKGDIAEGYSVSREKKESFPLTVTSAQKNPTAFYLCASTGDSYGYTFGSGTRLTVV.

The chain links TRBV10-3 to TRBJ1-2; D is possibly TRBD1 (5 bases). CDR1 ENHRY and CDR2 SYGVKD come from the germline V gene. The CDR3 covers 12 residues. Between the trimmed V and J ends, which lost 8 bases and 6 bases, there was a span of 13 bases. In nucleotides, the CDR3 is TGTGCCATCGAAAGGGGTCATGATGGCTACACCTTC. It encodes CAIERGHDGYTF.

The rearrangement joins TRBV27 to TRBJ1-1; 7 bases are a match to TRBD1. Germline CDR1 reads MNHEY; CDR2 reads SMNVEV (reference sequence). The CDR3 sequence is 15 residues long. Trimming took 2 bases from V and 1 from J; bases not matched to a gene: 4. CDR3 in DNA: TGTGCCAGCAGTTTAAAAGGGGGCTGGAACACTGAAGCTTTCTTT. Its translation: CASSLKGGWNTEAFF.

As for this clone: In the same sample, other DNA sequences code for this CDR3. The rearrangement uses TRBV30 and TRBJ1-1, with a possible D match to TRBD1 (5 bases). V was cut by 2 bases and J by 4 bases, with 11 bases left in between. CDR3 length equals 13 residues. Per germline, CDR1 GTSNPN and CDR2 SVGIG (reference sequence). The CDR3 region is CAWSTAGGTEAFF. The CDR3 DNA follows: TGTGCCTGGAGTACCGCGGGGGGCACTGAAGCTTTCTTT.

The V gene is TRBV7-8, the J gene TRBJ2-7; D is perhaps TRBD1 or TRBD2 (6 bases each). CDR3 size: 14 residues. V dropped 2 bases and J dropped 4 bases, with 12 bases sitting between them. Germline V gene data show CDR1 as SGHVS and CDR2 as FQNEAQ. The CDR3 nucleotides are TGTGCCAGCAGCTTACCGGGGGCATTGTACGAGCAGTACTTC. This encodes CASSLPGALYEQYF.

The chain combines TRBV9 with TRBJ1-2; TRBD1 agrees at 7 bases. J gave up 1 base and V 4 bases, and 7 bases lay outside the gene matches. CDR3 size: 15 residues. Germline V gene lookup returns CDR1 SGDLS and CDR2 YYNGEE. The CDR3: CASSTPTGINYGYTF. The CDR3 nucleotides read TGTGCCAGCAGCACCCCGACAGGGATTAACTATGGCTACACCTTC.

Comments on this clone: Within the sample, other DNA sequences also encode this same CDR3. CDR3 loop: CASSLRTAYEQYF. As DNA, the CDR3 is TGTGCCAGCAGCCTAAGGACAGCCTACGAGCAGTACTTC. The J gene is TRBJ2-7, the V gene TRBV27; a possible D gene is TRBD1 (6 bases). V lost 6 bases and J lost 2, with 11 bases in between. Per the germline V gene, CDR1 is MNHEY and CDR2 is SMNVEV (reference sequence). This CDR3 region has 13 residues.

This chain connects TRBV9 to TRBJ1-1; possible D gene TRBD1, 5 bases. CDR1 is SGDLS, CDR2 YYNGEE, per germline. The CDR3 spans 13 residues. V lost 4 bases to trimming and J lost 4 bases, with 11 bases between them. The DNA for the CDR3 is TGTGCCAGCAGCAGGGGCGGGGCCACTGAAGCTTTCTTT. This translates into CASSRGGATEAFF.